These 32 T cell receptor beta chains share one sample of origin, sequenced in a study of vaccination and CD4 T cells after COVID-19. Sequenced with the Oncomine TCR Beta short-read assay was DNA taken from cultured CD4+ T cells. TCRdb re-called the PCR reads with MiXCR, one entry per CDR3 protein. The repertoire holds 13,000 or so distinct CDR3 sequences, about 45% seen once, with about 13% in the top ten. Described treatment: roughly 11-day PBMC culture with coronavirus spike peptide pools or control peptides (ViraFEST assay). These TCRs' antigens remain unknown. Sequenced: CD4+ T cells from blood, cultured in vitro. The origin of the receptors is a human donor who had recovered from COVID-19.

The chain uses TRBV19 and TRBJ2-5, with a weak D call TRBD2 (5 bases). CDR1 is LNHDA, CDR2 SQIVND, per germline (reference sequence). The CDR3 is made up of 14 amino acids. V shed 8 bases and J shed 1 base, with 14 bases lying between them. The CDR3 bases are TGTGCCAGTGGACTGGGCTCCGCCCAAGAGACCCAGTACTTC. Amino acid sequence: CASGLGSAQETQYF.

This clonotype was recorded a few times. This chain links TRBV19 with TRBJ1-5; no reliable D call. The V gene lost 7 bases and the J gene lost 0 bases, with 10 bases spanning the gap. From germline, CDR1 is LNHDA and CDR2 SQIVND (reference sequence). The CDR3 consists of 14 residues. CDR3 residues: CASTLWNSNQPQHF. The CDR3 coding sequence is TGTGCCAGTACCCTATGGAATAGCAATCAGCCCCAGCATTTT.

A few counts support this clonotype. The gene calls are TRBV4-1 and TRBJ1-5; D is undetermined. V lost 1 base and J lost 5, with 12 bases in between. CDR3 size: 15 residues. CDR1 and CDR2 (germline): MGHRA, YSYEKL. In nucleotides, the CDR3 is TGCGCCAGCAGCCAAGTTTTAGGGTGGGATCAGCCCCAGCATTTT. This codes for CASSQVLGWDQPQHF.

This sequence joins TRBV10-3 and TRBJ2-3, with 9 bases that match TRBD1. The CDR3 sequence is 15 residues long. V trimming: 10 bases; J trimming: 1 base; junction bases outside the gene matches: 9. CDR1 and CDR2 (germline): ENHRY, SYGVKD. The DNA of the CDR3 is TGTGCCAGTCGTCCCCGGGACAGGGGCACAGATACGCAGTATTTT. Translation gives CASRPRDRGTDTQYF.

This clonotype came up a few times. The CDR3: CASTARREQPQHF. The CDR3 nucleotides are TGTGCCAGCACCGCCCGCCGGGAACAGCCCCAGCATTTT. This rearrangement joins TRBV12-3 or TRBV12-4 to TRBJ1-5; the D is unclear. Trimming shortened V by 7 bases and J by 7 bases, and 14 bases separated the two germline ends. CDR3 length: 13 residues.

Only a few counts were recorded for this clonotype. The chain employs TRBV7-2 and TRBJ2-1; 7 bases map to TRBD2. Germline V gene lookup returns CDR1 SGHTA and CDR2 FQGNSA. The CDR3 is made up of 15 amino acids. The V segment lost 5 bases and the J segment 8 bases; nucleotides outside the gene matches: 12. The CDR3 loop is CASSLQEGGPYEQFF. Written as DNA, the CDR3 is TGTGCCAGCAGCCTGCAAGAGGGAGGGCCCTATGAGCAGTTCTTC.

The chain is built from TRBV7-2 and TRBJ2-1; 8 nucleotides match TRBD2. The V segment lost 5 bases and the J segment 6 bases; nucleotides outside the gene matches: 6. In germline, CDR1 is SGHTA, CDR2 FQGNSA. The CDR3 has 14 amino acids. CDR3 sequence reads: CASSPAGAFNEQFF. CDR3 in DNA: TGTGCCAGCAGCCCAGCGGGAGCGTTCAATGAGCAGTTCTTC.

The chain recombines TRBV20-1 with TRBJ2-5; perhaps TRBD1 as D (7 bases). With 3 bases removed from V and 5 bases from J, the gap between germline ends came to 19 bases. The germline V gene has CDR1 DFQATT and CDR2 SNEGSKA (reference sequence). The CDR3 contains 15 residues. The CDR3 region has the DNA TGCAGTGCTAGGGAGATACAGGGGAGGAGGGAGACCCAGTACTTC. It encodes CSAREIQGRRETQYF.

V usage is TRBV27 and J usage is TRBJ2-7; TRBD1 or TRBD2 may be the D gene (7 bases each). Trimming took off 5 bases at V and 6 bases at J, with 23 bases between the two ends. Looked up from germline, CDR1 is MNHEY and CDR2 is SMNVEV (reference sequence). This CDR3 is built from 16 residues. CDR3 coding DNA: TGTGCCAGCAGTCTAGGGGGCATAGCGGGTCAGTCCGAGCAGTACTTC. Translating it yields CASSLGGIAGQSEQYF.

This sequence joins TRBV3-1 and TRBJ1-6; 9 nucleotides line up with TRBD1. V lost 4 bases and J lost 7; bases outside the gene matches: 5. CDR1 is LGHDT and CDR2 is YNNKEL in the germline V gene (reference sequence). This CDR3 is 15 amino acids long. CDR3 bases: TGTGCCAGCAGCCGTCCCGGGACAGGGAATTCACCCCTCCACTTT. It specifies CASSRPGTGNSPLHF. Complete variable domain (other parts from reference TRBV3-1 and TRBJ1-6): DTAVSQTPKYLVTQMGNDKSIKCEQNLGHDTMYWYKQDSKKFLKIMFSYNNKELIINETVPNRFSPKSPDKAHLNLHINSLELGDSAVYFCASSRPGTGNSPLHFGNGTRLTVT.

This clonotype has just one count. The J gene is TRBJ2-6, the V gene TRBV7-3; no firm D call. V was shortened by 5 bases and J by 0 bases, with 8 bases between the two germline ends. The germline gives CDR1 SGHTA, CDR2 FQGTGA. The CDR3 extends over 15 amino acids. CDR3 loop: CASSPSRSGANVLTF. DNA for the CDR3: TGTGCCAGCAGCCCCAGCCGCTCTGGGGCCAACGTCCTGACTTTC.

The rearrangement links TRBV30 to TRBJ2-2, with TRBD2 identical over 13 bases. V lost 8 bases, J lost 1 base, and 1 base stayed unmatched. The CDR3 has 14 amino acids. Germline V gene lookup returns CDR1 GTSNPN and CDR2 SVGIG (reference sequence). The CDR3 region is CAGTSGKNTGELFF. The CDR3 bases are TGTGCCGGGACTAGCGGGAAGAACACCGGGGAGCTGTTTTTT.

CDR3 sequence reads: CASSRQGPGNTIYF. Written as DNA, the CDR3 is TGTGCCAGCAGCCGACAGGGCCCAGGAAACACCATATATTTT. The chain uses TRBV3-1 and TRBJ1-3, with 7 bases identical to TRBD1. The CDR3 loop spans 14 amino acids. Looked up from germline, CDR1 is LGHDT and CDR2 is YNNKEL (reference sequence). The J segment lost 4 bases and the V segment lost 4 bases, leaving 4 bases of the junction unmatched.

CDR3 residues: CASSLFRTSPGETQYF. The CDR3 region has the DNA TGTGCCAGCAGTTTATTCAGGACTAGCCCTGGAGAGACCCAGTACTTC. V and J are TRBV27 and TRBJ2-5; 8 bases are a match to TRBD2. This CDR3 comprises 16 residues. V dropped 1 base and J dropped 4; count of bases not matched to a gene: 8. Germline loops: CDR1 MNHEY, CDR2 SMNVEV (reference sequence).

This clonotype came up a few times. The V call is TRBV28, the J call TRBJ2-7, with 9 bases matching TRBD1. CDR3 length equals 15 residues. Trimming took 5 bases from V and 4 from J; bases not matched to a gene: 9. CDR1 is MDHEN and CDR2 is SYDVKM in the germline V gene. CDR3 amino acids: CASSLGGQGIYEQYF. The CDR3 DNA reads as TGTGCCAGCAGTCTCGGGGGACAGGGAATATACGAGCAGTACTTC.

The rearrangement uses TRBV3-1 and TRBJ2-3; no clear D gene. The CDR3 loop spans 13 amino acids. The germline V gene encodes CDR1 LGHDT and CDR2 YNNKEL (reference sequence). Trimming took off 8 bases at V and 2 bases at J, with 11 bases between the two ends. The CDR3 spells CASRRSPTDTQYF. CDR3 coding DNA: TGTGCCAGCCGTAGGTCCCCCACAGATACGCAGTATTTT.

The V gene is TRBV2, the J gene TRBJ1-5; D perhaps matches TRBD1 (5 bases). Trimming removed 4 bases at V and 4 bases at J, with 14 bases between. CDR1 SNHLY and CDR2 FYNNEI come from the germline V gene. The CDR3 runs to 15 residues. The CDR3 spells CASSALGLINQPQHF. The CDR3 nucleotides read TGTGCCAGCAGTGCGTTGGGACTGATAAATCAGCCCCAGCATTTT.

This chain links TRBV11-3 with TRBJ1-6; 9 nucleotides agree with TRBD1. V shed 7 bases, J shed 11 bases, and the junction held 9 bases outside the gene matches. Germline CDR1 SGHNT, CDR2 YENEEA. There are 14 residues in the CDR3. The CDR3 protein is CASTRTGAGTPLHF. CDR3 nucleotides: TGTGCCAGCACGCGGACAGGGGCTGGGACACCCCTCCACTTT.

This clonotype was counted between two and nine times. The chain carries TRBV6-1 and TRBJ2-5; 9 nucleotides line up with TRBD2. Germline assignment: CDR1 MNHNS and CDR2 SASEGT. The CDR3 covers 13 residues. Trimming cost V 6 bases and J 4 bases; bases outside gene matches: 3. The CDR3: CASRETSGETQYF. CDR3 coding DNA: TGTGCCAGCAGGGAGACTAGCGGAGAGACCCAGTACTTC.

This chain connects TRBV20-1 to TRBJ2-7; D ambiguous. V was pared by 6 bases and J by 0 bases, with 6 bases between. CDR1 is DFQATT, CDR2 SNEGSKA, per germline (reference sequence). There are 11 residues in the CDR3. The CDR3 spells CSALSSYEQYF. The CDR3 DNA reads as TGCAGTGCCCTGAGCTCCTACGAGCAGTACTTC.

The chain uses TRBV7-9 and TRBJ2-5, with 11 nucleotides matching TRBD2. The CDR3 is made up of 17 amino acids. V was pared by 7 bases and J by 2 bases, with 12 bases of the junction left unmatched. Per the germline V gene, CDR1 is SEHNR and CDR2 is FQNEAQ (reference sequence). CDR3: CASNRGSGLAVQETQYF. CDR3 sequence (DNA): TGTGCCAGCAACAGGGGGTCGGGACTAGCGGTTCAAGAGACCCAGTACTTC.

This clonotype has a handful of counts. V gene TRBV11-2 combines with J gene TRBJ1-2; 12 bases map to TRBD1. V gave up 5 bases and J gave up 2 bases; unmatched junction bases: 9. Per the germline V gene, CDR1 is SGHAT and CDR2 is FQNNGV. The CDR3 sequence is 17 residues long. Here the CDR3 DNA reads TGTGCCAGCAGCCCAGGGACAGGGGGCGCGAGGAACTATGGCTACACCTTC. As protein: CASSPGTGGARNYGYTF.

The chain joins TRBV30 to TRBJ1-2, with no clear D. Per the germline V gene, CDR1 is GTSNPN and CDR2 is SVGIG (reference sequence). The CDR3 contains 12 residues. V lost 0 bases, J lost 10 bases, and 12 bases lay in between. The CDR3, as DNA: TGTGCCTGGAGTGTAACGGCCTGGTCCTACACCTTC. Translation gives CAWSVTAWSYTF.

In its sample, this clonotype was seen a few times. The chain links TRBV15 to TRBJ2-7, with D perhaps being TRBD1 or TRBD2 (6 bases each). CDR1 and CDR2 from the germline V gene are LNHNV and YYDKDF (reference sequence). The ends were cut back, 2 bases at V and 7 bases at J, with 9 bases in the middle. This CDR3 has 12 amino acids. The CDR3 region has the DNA TGTGCCACCAGCAGAAGGGGGAGGGAGCAGTACTTC. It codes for CATSRRGREQYF.

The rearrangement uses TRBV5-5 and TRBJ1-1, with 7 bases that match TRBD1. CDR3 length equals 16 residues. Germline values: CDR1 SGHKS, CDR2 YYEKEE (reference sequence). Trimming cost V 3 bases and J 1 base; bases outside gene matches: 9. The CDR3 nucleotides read TGTGCCAGCAGCTCAAAAGGGGGCATAAGGAACACTGAAGCTTTCTTT. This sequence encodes CASSSKGGIRNTEAFF.

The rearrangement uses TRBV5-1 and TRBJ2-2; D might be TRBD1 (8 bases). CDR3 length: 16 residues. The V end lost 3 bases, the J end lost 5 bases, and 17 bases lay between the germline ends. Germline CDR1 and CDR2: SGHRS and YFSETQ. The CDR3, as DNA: TGCGCCAGCAGCTCGGGAGGACAGGGCGGAACCGGGGAGCTGTTTTTT. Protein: CASSSGGQGGTGELFF. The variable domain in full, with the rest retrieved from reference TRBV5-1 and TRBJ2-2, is KAGVTQTPRYLIKTRGQQVTLSCSPISGHRSVSWYQQTPGQGLQFLFEYFSETQRNKGNFPGRFSGRQFSNSRSEMNVSTLELGDSALYLCASSSGGQGGTGELFFGEGSRLTVL.

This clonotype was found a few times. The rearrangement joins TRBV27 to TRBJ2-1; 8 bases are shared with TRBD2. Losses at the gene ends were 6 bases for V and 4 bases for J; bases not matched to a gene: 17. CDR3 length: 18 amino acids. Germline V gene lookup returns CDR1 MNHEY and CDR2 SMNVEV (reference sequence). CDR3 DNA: TGTGCCAGCAGCCCTTATCGACGGAGGACTAGCTCTTACAATGAGCAGTTCTTC. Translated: CASSPYRRRTSSYNEQFF.

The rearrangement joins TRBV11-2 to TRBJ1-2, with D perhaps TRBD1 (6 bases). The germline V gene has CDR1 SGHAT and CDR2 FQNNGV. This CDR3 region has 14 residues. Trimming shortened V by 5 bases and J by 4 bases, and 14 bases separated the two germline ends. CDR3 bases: TGTGCCAGCAGCAAAGCAGGGGCCTTCTATGGCTACACCTTC. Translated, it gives CASSKAGAFYGYTF.

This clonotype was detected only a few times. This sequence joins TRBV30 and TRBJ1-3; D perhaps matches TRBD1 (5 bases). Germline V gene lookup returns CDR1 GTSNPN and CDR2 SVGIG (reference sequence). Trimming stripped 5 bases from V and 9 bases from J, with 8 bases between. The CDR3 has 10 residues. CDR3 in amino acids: CAWGQGTIYF. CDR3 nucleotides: TGTGCCTGGGGCCAGGGCACCATATATTTT.

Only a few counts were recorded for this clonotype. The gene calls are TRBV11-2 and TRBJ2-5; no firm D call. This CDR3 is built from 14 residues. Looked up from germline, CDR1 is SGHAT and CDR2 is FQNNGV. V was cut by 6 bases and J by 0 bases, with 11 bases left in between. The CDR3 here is CASSQAVYQETQYF. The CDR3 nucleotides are TGTGCCAGCAGTCAAGCAGTGTACCAAGAGACCCAGTACTTC.

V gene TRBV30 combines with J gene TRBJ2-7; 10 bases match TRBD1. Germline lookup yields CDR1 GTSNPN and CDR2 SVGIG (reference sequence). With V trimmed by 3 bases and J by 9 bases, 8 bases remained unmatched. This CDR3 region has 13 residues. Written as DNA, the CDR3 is TGTGCCTGGAGGCTGACAGGGGGCGCGTCGCAGTACTTC. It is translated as CAWRLTGGASQYF. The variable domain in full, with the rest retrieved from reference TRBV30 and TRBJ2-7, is SQTIHQWPATLVQPVGSPLSLECTVEGTSNPNLYWYRQAAGRGLQLLFYSVGIGQISSEVPQNLSASRPQDRQFILSSKKLLLSDSGFYLCAWRLTGGASQYFGPGTRLTVT.

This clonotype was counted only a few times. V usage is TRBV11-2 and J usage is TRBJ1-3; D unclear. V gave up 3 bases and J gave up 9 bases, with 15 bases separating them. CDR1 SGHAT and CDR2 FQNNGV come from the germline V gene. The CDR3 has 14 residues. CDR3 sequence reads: CASSFGRLGSTIYF. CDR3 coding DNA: TGTGCCAGCAGCTTCGGACGGCTGGGCAGCACCATATATTTT.